The T cell receptor (beta chain) under discussion was sequenced for a study of Ad26.COV2.S vaccination and SARS-CoV-2 variants. Study observations and caveats: The analyses of TCR breadth and depth may have understated the size of total T cell responses.

Trimming pared 6 bases from V and 2 bases from J, leaving 11 bases between. This CDR3 has 13 residues. Germline CDR1 reads SGHVS; CDR2 reads FQNEAQ. The method was immunoSEQ multiplex PCR; TCRdb's version includes in-frame clones alone and lacks a portion of them. The sample lists around 350,000 clones, roughly nine tenths seen once, with under 4% in the top ten. About this clone itself: No antigen is known for it.

This chain joins TRBV7-8 and TRBJ2-7; D possibly corresponds to TRBD2 (5 bases). This sequence was found in a human donor who had recovered from COVID-19. This sample comprised peripheral blood, obtained after recovery from COVID-19. DNA of the CDR3: TGTGCCAGCAGAATCAGCGGCACCTACGAGCAGTACTTC. Translated, it gives CASRISGTYEQYF.